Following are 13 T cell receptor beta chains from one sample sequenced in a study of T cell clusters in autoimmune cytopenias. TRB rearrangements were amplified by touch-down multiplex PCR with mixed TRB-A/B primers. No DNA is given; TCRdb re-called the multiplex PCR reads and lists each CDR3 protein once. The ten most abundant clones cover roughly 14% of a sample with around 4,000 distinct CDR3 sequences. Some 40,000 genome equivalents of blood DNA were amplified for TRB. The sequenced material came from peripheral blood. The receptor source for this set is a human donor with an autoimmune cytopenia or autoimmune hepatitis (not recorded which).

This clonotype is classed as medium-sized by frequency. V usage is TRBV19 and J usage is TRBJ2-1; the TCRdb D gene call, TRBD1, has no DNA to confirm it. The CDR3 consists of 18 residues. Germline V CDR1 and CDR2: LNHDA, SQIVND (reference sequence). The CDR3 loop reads CASSSPLTGTGGQGEQFF.

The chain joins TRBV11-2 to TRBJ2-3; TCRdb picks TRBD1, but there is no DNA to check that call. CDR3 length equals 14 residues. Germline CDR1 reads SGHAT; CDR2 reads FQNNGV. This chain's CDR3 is CASSPGQSTDTQYF.

The CDR3 reads CAWSVRGALSYEQYF. The genes are TRBV30 and TRBJ2-7; as DNA is missing, the TRBD2 call by TCRdb cannot be tested. The length of the CDR3 is 15 residues. The germline CDR1 and CDR2 sequences are GTSNPN and SVGIG (reference sequence).

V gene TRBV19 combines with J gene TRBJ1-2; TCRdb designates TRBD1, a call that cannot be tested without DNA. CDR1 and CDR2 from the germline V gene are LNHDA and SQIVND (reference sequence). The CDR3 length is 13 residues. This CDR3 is CASSYDRDYGYTF.

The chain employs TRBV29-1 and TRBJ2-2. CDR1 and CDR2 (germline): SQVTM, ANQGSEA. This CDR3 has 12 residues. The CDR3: CSVGDFTGELFF.

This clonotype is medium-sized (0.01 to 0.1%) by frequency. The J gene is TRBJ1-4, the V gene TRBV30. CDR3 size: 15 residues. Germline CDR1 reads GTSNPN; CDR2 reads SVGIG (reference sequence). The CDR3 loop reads CAWSGEIGTNEKLFF. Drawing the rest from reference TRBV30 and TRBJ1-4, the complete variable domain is SQTIHQWPATLVQPVGSPLSLECTVEGTSNPNLYWYRQAAGRGLQLLFYSVGIGQISSEVPQNLSASRPQDRQFILSSKKLLLSDSGFYLCAWSGEIGTNEKLFFGSGTQLSVL.

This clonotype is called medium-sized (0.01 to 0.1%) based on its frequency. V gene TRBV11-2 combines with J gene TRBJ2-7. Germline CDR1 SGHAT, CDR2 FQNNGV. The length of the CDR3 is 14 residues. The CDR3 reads CASSLRLTTYEQYF.

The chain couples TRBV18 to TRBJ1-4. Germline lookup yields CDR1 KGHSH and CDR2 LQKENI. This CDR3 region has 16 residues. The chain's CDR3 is CASSPGGSATNEKLFF.

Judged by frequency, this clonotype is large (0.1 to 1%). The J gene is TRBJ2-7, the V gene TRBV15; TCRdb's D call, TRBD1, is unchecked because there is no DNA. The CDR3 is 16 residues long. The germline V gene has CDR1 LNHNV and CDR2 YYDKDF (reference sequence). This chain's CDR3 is CATSRAVGPKGYEQYF.

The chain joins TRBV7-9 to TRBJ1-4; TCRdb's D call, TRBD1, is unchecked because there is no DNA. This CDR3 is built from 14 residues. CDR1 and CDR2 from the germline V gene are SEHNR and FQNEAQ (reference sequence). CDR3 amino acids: CASSLDRGLRKLFF.

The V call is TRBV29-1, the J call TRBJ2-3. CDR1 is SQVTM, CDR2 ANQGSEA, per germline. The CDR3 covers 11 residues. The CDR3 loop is CSVELRDTQYF.

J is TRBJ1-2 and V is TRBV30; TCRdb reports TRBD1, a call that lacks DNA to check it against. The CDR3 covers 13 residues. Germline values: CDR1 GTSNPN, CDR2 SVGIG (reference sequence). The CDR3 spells CAWRAGGAYGYTF.

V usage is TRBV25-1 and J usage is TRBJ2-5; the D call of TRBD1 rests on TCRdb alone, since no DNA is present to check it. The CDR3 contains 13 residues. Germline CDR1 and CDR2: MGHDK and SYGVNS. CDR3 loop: CASSSDREETQYF. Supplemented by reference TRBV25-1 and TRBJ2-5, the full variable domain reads EADIYQTPRYLVIGTGKKITLECSQTMGHDKMYWYQQDPGMELHLIHYSYGVNSTEKGDLSSESTVSRIRTEHFPLTLESARPSHTSQYLCASSSDREETQYFGPGTRLLVL.